The 27 T cell receptor beta chains below were found in one sample sequenced in a study of cytomegalovirus exposure and HLA in healthy donors. PCR was performed using 60 Vbeta and 13 Jbeta primers. This table comes from immunoSEQ multiplex PCR, and its TCRdb copy is limited to in-frame clones, with some not included. The sample includes 150,000 to 200,000 clones, 65% to 85% of them seen just once. Sequenced material: PBMCs. All receptors come from a woman aged 25 to 39 in good health and CMV-seropositive.

The rearrangement uses TRBV6-5 and TRBJ2-7, with 10 bases that match TRBD1. V dropped 5 bases and J dropped 3; count of bases not matched to a gene: 7. Germline V lookup: CDR1 MNHEY, CDR2 SVGAGI. The CDR3 covers 15 residues. The CDR3 sequence is CASSTPTGGGYEQYF. The CDR3 DNA follows: TGTGCCAGCAGTACCCCGACAGGGGGCGGCTACGAGCAGTACTTC.

The chain joins TRBV11-2 to TRBJ1-1; no firm D call. This CDR3 comprises 13 residues. Germline CDR1 is SGHAT and CDR2 is FQNNGV. The V end lost 8 bases, the J end lost 5 bases, and 15 bases lay between the germline ends. CDR3 nucleotides: TGTGCCAGCTCCAGAGGTGAAACAACTGAAGCTTTCTTT. This encodes CASSRGETTEAFF.

CDR3 nucleotides: TGCGCCAGCAGCTTTTCTGGGGAGCTGTTTTTT. Amino acids: CASSFSGELFF. V is TRBV5-1 and J is TRBJ2-2; no clear D gene. V dropped 2 bases and J dropped 8 bases, with 4 bases sitting between them. This CDR3 is built from 11 residues. CDR1 is SGHRS, CDR2 YFSETQ, per germline.

Only one count was recorded for this clone. This sample includes further DNA sequences coding for the same CDR3. The chain carries TRBV6-1 and TRBJ1-1; no clear D gene. Germline CDR1 reads MNHNS; CDR2 reads SASEGT. The ends were cut back, 1 base at V and 3 bases at J, with 6 bases in the middle. CDR3 size: 13 residues. As DNA, the CDR3 is TGTGCCAGCAGTGAAGAGCTATACACTGAAGCTTTCTTT. Residues: CASSEELYTEAFF.

The chain employs TRBV7-6 and TRBJ2-7, with 8 bases aligning to TRBD2. The V and J ends lost 2 bases and 6 bases, in that order; junction bases with no gene match: 6. Germline CDR1 is SGHVS and CDR2 is FNYEAQ. The CDR3 loop spans 14 amino acids. The CDR3 region has the DNA TGTGCCAGCAGCTTACCCTCGGGGGGGGGCGAGCAGTACTTC. As protein: CASSLPSGGGEQYF.

This clone was recorded a few times. The chain recombines TRBV5-7 with TRBJ1-1; D possibly corresponds to TRBD1 (5 bases). TRBV5-7 is an ORF, with its function uncertain. This CDR3 is 14 amino acids long. The V gene lost 2 bases and the J gene lost 1 base, with 9 bases spanning the gap. The CDR3 loop is CASSFGGTNTEAFF. Here the CDR3 DNA reads TGTGCCAGCAGCTTTGGGGGGACGAACACTGAAGCTTTCTTT.

This chain joins TRBV18 and TRBJ2-7; 13 bases line up with TRBD2. The germline gives CDR1 KGHSH, CDR2 LQKENI. The CDR3 covers 15 residues. After removal of 3 bases from V and 6 bases from J, the junction contained 5 bases not matched to a gene. As DNA, the CDR3 is TGTGCCAGCTCACCTGGACTAGCGGGAGTTGGCGAGCAGTACTTC. This translates into CASSPGLAGVGEQYF.

The chain carries TRBV27 and TRBJ1-5; no clear D gene. Germline-derived CDR1 and CDR2 are MNHEY and SMNVEV (reference sequence). This CDR3 is built from 14 residues. V gave up 6 bases and J gave up 4 bases, with 13 bases separating them. The CDR3 bases are TGTGCCAGCAGCGTATCCCCTTTGAATCAGCCCCAGCATTTT. It translates to CASSVSPLNQPQHF.

This chain uses TRBV9 with TRBJ2-5; 8 nucleotides agree with TRBD1. The CDR3 is made up of 15 amino acids. J gave up 9 bases and V 4 bases, and 14 bases lay outside the gene matches. Germline V gene lookup returns CDR1 SGDLS and CDR2 YYNGEE. CDR3 in amino acids: CASSQGQAQTRAQYF. The CDR3 coding sequence is TGTGCCAGCAGCCAGGGACAGGCCCAAACGAGGGCCCAGTACTTC.

The gene calls are TRBV6-5 and TRBJ1-5, with a possible D match to TRBD1 (6 bases). Germline V gene lookup returns CDR1 MNHEY and CDR2 SVGAGI. The CDR3 contains 13 residues. V lost 8 bases, J lost 5 bases, and 13 bases lay in between. The CDR3 region is CASSDSYYQPQHF. CDR3 nucleotides: TGTGCCAGCTCGGACAGTTATTATCAGCCCCAGCATTTT.

The J gene is TRBJ1-6, the V gene TRBV7-2; D might be TRBD1 (5 bases). Germline assignment: CDR1 SGHTA and CDR2 FQGNSA. The CDR3 length is 16 residues. V was trimmed by 5 bases and J by 5 bases, leaving 16 bases between them. The chain's CDR3 is CASSPVPGLNNSPLHF. Here the CDR3 DNA reads TGTGCCAGCAGCCCCGTCCCGGGACTGAATAATTCACCCCTCCACTTT.

V is TRBV20-1 and J is TRBJ1-1; D unresolved. The ends were cut back, 1 base at V and 8 bases at J, with 5 bases in the middle. The germline gives CDR1 DFQATT, CDR2 SNEGSKA (reference sequence). This CDR3 contains 10 residues. The CDR3 sequence is CSARVVEAFF. Here the CDR3 DNA reads TGCAGTGCTAGAGTCGTCGAAGCTTTCTTT.

This clone has only a few counts. The rearrangement uses TRBV2 and TRBJ2-3, with 9 bases that match TRBD2. The V gene's germline CDR1 is SNHLY and CDR2 FYNNEI. The CDR3 sequence is 16 residues long. After removal of 4 bases from V and 4 bases from J, the junction contained 9 bases not matched to a gene. CDR3 amino acids: CASSAGGGGAADTQYF. The DNA for the CDR3 is TGTGCCAGCAGTGCGGGGGGCGGGGGGGCGGCAGATACGCAGTATTTT.

The chain has TRBV5-5 and TRBJ2-1; possibly TRBD2 for D (6 bases). The germline CDR1 and CDR2 sequences are SGHKS and YYEKEE (reference sequence). This CDR3 is 18 amino acids long. Trimming removed 4 bases at V and 0 bases at J, with 20 bases between. The CDR3 loop reads CASSEGGTQYVSYNEQFF. CDR3 in DNA: TGTGCCAGCAGCGAAGGAGGGACTCAATACGTCTCCTACAATGAGCAGTTCTTC.

The gene calls are TRBV7-8 and TRBJ2-7; D possibly corresponds to TRBD2 (5 bases). With 1 base removed from V and 4 bases from J, the gap between germline ends came to 11 bases. The CDR3 sequence is 14 residues long. Germline-derived CDR1 and CDR2 are SGHVS and FQNEAQ. CDR3 residues: CASSLGVGVYEQYF. The CDR3 bases are TGTGCCAGCAGCTTAGGGGTGGGAGTGTACGAGCAGTACTTC.

The genes are TRBV27 and TRBJ1-2; 7 bases are shared with TRBD1. The junction had 9 bases not matched to a gene; V was cut back by 3 bases and J by 5 bases. This CDR3 comprises 15 residues. The germline V gene has CDR1 MNHEY and CDR2 SMNVEV (reference sequence). The CDR3 loop reads CASSFIPGQKYGYTF. The CDR3 nucleotides read TGTGCCAGCAGTTTTATCCCGGGACAGAAATATGGCTACACCTTC.

This chain links TRBV19 with TRBJ1-2; D is uncertain. CDR3 size: 15 residues. V was cut by 5 bases and J by 4 bases, with 17 bases left in between. Germline V CDR1 and CDR2: LNHDA, SQIVND (reference sequence). The CDR3 is CASSGRLTWGYGYTF. CDR3 nucleotide sequence: TGTGCCAGTAGTGGGAGGCTTACTTGGGGCTATGGCTACACCTTC.

This chain joins TRBV5-1 and TRBJ1-4; D is unresolved. The CDR3 is 15 residues long. V lost 2 bases, J lost 8 bases, and 16 bases lay in between. Germline V gene lookup returns CDR1 SGHRS and CDR2 YFSETQ. DNA of the CDR3: TGCGCCAGCAGCTTACGTGCCGGGGTTGAAGAAAAACTGTTTTTT. Protein sequence: CASSLRAGVEEKLFF.

About this clone: Other DNA sequences from this sample encode an identical CDR3 as well. This chain uses TRBV5-1 with TRBJ1-2; D is possibly TRBD1 (5 bases). With 3 bases removed from V and 2 bases from J, the gap between germline ends came to 17 bases. The CDR3 spans 16 residues. Germline CDR1 reads SGHRS; CDR2 reads YFSETQ. CDR3 sequence (DNA): TGCGCCAGCAGCTCTCACAGGACCGACTTAAACTATGGCTACACCTTC. It encodes CASSSHRTDLNYGYTF.

The V gene is TRBV10-1, the J gene TRBJ2-1, with D possibly TRBD2 on 6 matching bases. Trimming pared 4 bases from V and 9 bases from J, leaving 13 bases between. There are 13 residues in the CDR3. CDR1 is WNHNN and CDR2 is SYGVQD in the germline V gene (reference sequence). CDR3: CASSGRGSGEQFF. Here the CDR3 DNA reads TGCGCCAGCAGTGGGAGGGGAAGTGGTGAGCAGTTCTTC.

The J gene is TRBJ1-4, the V gene TRBV7-3; 8 positions agree with TRBD1. V gave up 10 bases and J gave up 0 bases; unmatched junction bases: 19. CDR3 length equals 19 residues. Germline loops: CDR1 SGHTA, CDR2 FQGTGA. Here the CDR3 DNA reads TGTGCCACCGTTCACGGATCCTCGGACAGGGTCTCAACTAATGAAAAACTGTTTTTT. Translating gives CATVHGSSDRVSTNEKLFF. The whole variable domain, filled in from reference TRBV7-3 and TRBJ1-4, reads GAGVSQTPSNKVTEKGKYVELRCDPISGHTALYWYRQSLGQGPEFLIYFQGTGAADDSGLPNDRFFAVRPEGSVSTLKIQRTERGDSAVYLCATVHGSSDRVSTNEKLFFGSGTQLSVL.

This clone was observed once. J is TRBJ2-7 and V is TRBV19; TRBD1 is a possible D gene (6 bases). This CDR3 is 14 amino acids long. Germline CDR1 is LNHDA and CDR2 is SQIVND (reference sequence). Trimming cost V 2 bases and J 3 bases, with 11 bases left between them. This CDR3 reads CASSIHQGNYEQYF. The CDR3 nucleotides are TGTGCCAGTAGTATACATCAGGGGAACTACGAGCAGTACTTC.

V gene TRBV6-5 combines with J gene TRBJ2-5; D might be TRBD1 (7 bases). The DNA end is a closer match to TRBJ2-7, so the J assignment may be wrong. The CDR3 consists of 16 residues. The germline gives CDR1 MNHEY, CDR2 SVGAGI. CDR3 amino acids: CASSYVRTGGTYEQYF. Here the CDR3 DNA reads TGTGCCAGCAGTTACGTTCGGACAGGAGGGACGTACGAGCAGTACTTC.

The genes are TRBV13 and TRBJ1-2; unclear D gene. CDR3 size: 16 residues. Germline values: CDR1 PRHDT, CDR2 FYEKMQ (reference sequence). Trimming removed 0 bases at V and 1 base at J, with 12 bases between. The CDR3 protein is CASSLGQFRNNYGYTF. Written as DNA, the CDR3 is TGTGCCAGCAGCTTAGGCCAATTCAGGAATAACTATGGCTACACCTTC.

The chain is built from TRBV2 and TRBJ2-1, with D tentatively TRBD2 (5 bases). CDR1 is SNHLY, CDR2 FYNNEI, per germline. Trimming left V 7 bases short and J 2 bases short, with 15 bases between. CDR3 size: 15 residues. The CDR3 loop reads CASTSRRAAYNEQFF. As DNA, the CDR3 is TGTGCCAGCACGTCAAGGAGAGCGGCCTACAATGAGCAGTTCTTC. Filled out from reference TRBV2 and TRBJ2-1, the complete variable domain reads EPEVTQTPSHQVTQMGQEVILRCVPISNHLYFYWYRQILGQKVEFLVSFYNNEISEKSEIFDDQFSVERPDGSNFTLKIRSTKLEDSAMYFCASTSRRAAYNEQFFGPGTRLTVL.

The gene calls are TRBV28 and TRBJ1-3, with D maybe TRBD1 (5 bases). V shed 8 bases and J shed 7 bases, with 15 bases lying between them. The germline gives CDR1 MDHEN, CDR2 SYDVKM. This CDR3 contains 13 residues. The CDR3 DNA reads as TGTGCCAGCTCAAATCTGGGGGGGAACACCATATATTTT. Protein: CASSNLGGNTIYF.

V is TRBV5-1 and J is TRBJ1-1; no firm D call. Per the germline V gene, CDR1 is SGHRS and CDR2 is YFSETQ. The V and J ends lost 4 bases and 7 bases respectively, with 11 bases between them. The CDR3 sequence is 12 residues long. This chain's CDR3 is CASSEFGFEAFF. Here the CDR3 DNA reads TGCGCCAGCAGCGAGTTCGGGTTTGAAGCTTTCTTT. The full variable domain, in which reference TRBV5-1 and TRBJ1-1 provide the parts outside the CDR3, is KAGVTQTPRYLIKTRGQQVTLSCSPISGHRSVSWYQQTPGQGLQFLFEYFSETQRNKGNFPGRFSGRQFSNSRSEMNVSTLELGDSALYLCASSEFGFEAFFGQGTRLTVV.